The TCR beta chain described here comes from a study of blood T cell repertoires in COVID-19. Study details: The origin of the acute and convalescent COVID-19 samples was the United States, Italy and Spain. PBMCs, B-cell-depleted T cells, or T cells were the source of the cDNA or gDNA that made up the material.

This CDR3 is built from 15 residues. V dropped 4 bases and J dropped 8; count of bases not matched to a gene: 12. CDR1 and CDR2 from the germline V gene are SGDLS and YYNGEE. Original processing notes: Cell counts per sample came from amplifying reference gene primers. Repertoires were generated with immunoSEQ multiplex PCR, while TCRdb's copy carries only in-frame clones and drops some. The V and J calls and clone size are taken from that table; D and trimming were inferred from the DNA. The sample contains roughly 250,000 clones, 83% of which appear only once. Sequencing was carried out using peripheral blood. This receptor was obtained from a woman aged 45-60 years with acute or convalescent COVID-19. This chain uses TRBV9 with TRBJ1-2; TRBD1 agrees at 9 bases. This chain's CDR3 is CASSPRDRELWGYTF. CDR3 in DNA: TGTGCCAGCAGCCCACGGGACAGGGAGTTATGGGGCTACACCTTC.